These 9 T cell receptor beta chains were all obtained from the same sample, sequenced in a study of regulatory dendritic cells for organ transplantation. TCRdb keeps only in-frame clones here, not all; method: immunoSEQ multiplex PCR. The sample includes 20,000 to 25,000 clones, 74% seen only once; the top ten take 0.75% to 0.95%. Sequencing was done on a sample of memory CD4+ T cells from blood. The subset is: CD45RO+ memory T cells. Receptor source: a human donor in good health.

Here the CDR3 reads CASSQTGTGGLGELFF. CDR3 bases: TGTGCCAGCAGCCAAACCGGGACAGGGGGCTTGGGGGAGCTGTTTTTT. The V call is TRBV4-2, the J call TRBJ2-2, with 12 bases that match TRBD1. The ends lost 2 bases at V and 8 bases at J; junction bases unmatched: 6. In germline, CDR1 is LGHNA, CDR2 YNFKEQ. The CDR3 has 16 residues.

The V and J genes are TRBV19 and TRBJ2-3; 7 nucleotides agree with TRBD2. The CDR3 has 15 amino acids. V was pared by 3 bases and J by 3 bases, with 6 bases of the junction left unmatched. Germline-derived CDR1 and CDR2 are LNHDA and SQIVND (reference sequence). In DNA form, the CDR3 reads TGTGCCAGTAGTATTCGCCGGGGAGGGACAGATACGCAGTATTTT. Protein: CASSIRRGGTDTQYF.

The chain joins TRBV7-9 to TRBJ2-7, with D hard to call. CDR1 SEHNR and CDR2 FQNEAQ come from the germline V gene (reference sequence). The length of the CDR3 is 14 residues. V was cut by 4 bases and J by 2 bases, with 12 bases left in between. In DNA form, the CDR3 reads TGTGCCAGCAGCTCTACCTCACCCCCCTACGAGCAGTACTTC. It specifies CASSSTSPPYEQYF.

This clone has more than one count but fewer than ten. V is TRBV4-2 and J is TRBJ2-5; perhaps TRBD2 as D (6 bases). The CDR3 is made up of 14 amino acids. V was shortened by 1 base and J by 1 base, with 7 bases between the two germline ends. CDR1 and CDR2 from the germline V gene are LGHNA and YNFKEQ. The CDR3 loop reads CASSQGTTQETQYF. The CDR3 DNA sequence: TGTGCCAGCAGCCAAGGGACTACCCAAGAGACCCAGTACTTC.

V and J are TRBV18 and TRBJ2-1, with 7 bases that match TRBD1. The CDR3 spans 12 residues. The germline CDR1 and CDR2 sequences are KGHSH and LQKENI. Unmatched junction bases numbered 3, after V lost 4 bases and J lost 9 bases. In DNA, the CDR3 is TGTGCCAGCTCACAACAGGGGTTTGAGCAGTTCTTC. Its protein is CASSQQGFEQFF.

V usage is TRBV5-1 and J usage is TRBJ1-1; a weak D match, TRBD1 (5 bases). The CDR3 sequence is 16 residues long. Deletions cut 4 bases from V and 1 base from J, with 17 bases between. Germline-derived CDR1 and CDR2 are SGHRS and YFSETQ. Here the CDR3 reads CASSRRGGSSNTEAFF. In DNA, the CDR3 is TGCGCCAGCAGCCGACGTGGGGGGTCCTCGAACACTGAAGCTTTCTTT.

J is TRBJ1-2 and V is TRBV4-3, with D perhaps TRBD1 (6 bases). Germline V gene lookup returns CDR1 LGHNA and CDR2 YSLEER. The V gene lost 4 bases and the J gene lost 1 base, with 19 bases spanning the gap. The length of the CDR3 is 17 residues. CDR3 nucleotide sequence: TGCGCCAGCAGCCTTGCGGCCAGGGGTACGGGTAACTATGGCTACACCTTC. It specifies CASSLAARGTGNYGYTF.

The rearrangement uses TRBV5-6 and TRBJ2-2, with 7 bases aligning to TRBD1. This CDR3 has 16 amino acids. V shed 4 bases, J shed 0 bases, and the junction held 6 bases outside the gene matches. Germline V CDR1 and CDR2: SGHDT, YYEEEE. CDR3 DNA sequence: TGTGCCAGCAGCCCCAGGGGGTCTGCGAACACCGGGGAGCTGTTTTTT. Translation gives CASSPRGSANTGELFF. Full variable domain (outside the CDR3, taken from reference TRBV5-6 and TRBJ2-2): DAGVTQSPTHLIKTRGQQVTLRCSPKSGHDTVSWYQQALGQGPQFIFQYYEEEERQRGNFPDRFSGHQFPNYSSELNVNALLLGDSALYLCASSPRGSANTGELFFGEGSRLTVL.

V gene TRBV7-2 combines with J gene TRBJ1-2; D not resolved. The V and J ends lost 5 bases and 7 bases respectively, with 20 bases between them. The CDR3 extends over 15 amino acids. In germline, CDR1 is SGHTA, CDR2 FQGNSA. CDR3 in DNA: TGTGCCAGCAGCCCCCGGAGGCTTTTGTCCTCTGGCTACACCTTC. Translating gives CASSPRRLLSSGYTF.